This T cell receptor (beta chain) was sequenced during a study of response to subunit inactivated influenza vaccine. Germline CDR1 is KGHDR and CDR2 is SFDVKD. The CDR3 runs 18 residues. Unmatched junction bases numbered 9, after V lost 2 bases and J lost 0 bases. From the RT-PCR reads, TCRdb called clonotypes with MiXCR, one entry per CDR3 protein. The sample has hundreds of thousands of distinct CDR3 sequences, 6.5% to 8% seen once; the top ten hold roughly 13%. The chain combines TRBV24-1 with TRBJ2-1, with 7 positions matching TRBD1. Sequenced material: PBMCs from blood, taken less than 25 months after vaccination. This clonotype was obtained from a man aged 50 to 69 who received an inactivated influenza vaccine. CDR3 region: CATSDSSTGQTSYNEQFF. The CDR3 DNA reads TGTGCCACCAGTGATTCTTCGACAGGGCAGACCTCCTACAATGAGCAGTTCTTC.